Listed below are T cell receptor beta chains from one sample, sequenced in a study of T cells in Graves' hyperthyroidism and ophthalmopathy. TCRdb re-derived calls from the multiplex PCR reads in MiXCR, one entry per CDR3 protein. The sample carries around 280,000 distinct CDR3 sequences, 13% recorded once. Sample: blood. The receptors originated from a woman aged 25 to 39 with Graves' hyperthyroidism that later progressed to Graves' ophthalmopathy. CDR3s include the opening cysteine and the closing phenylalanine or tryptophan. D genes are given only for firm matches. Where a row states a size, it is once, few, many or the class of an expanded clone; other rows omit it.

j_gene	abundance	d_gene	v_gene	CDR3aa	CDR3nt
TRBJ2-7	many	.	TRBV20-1	CSADGAGYEQYF	TGCAGCGCAGACGGGGCGGGATACGAGCAGTACTTC
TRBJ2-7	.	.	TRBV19	CASSIDSGPYEQYF	TGTGCCAGTAGTATAGATAGCGGACCCTACGAGCAGTACTTC
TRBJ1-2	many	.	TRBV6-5	CASSTGQANYGYTF	TGTGCCAGCAGTACGGGACAAGCTAACTATGGCTACACCTTC
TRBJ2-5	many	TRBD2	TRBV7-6	CASSLSGGAETQYF	TGTGCCAGCAGCTTATCGGGAGGGGCAGAGACCCAGTACTTC
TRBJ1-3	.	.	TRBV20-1	CSAPGPSGNTIYF	TGCAGTGCCCCGGGACCCTCTGGAAACACCATATATTTT
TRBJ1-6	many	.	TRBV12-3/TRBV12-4	CASSLGGRESSPLHF	TGTGCCAGCAGTTTAGGAGGGAGGGAGAGTTCACCCCTCCACTTT
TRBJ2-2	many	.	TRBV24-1	CATSDLRAGASGELFF	TGTGCCACCAGTGATTTGCGGGCAGGGGCTAGCGGGGAGCTGTTTTTT
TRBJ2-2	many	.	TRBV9	CASSVDQEDTGELFF	TGTGCCAGCAGCGTAGATCAGGAGGACACCGGGGAGCTGTTTTTT
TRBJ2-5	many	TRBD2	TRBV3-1	CASSQGAGAETQYF	TGTGCCAGCAGCCAAGGAGCGGGAGCGGAGACCCAGTACTTC
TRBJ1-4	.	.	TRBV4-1	CASSLGTPLTTNEKLFF	TGCGCCAGCAGCCTCGGGACCCCCCTTACAACTAATGAAAAACTGTTTTTT
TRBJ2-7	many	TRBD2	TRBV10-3	CAISGAGAAEQYF	TGTGCCATCAGTGGAGCGGGAGCGGCCGAGCAGTACTTC
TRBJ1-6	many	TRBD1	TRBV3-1	CASCAAGQYNSPLHF	TGTGCCAGCTGCGCGGCGGGACAGTATAATTCACCCCTCCACTTT
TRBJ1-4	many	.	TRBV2	CASSGRNRLTEKLFF	TGTGCCAGCAGTGGCAGGAACAGGCTTACTGAAAAACTGTTTTTT
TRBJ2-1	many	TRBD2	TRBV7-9	CASSPRTSGRAREQFF	TGTGCCAGCAGCCCTAGGACTAGCGGGAGGGCAAGGGAGCAGTTCTTC
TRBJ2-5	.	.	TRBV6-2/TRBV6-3	CASSQMSLPGKTQYF	TGTGCCAGCAGTCAAATGAGCCTGCCTGGGAAGACCCAGTACTTC
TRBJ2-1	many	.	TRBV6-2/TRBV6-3	CASSSWGVGSYNEQFF	TGTGCCAGCAGTTCGTGGGGAGTGGGCTCCTACAATGAGCAGTTCTTC
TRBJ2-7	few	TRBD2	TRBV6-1	CASQTGDYLLNEQYF	TGTGCCAGCCAGACGGGGGACTACCTTCTCAACGAGCAGTACTTC
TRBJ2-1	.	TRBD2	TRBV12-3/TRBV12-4	CASSWTSGSYNEQLF	TGTGCCAGCAGTTGGACTAGCGGTTCCTACAATGAGCAGCTCTTC
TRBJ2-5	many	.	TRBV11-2	CASSMSGLETQYF	TGTGCCAGCAGCATGAGCGGGTTGGAGACCCAGTACTTC
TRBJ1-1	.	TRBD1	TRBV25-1	CASRETGVGEAFF	TGTGCCAGCAGAGAAACAGGGGTGGGTGAAGCTTTCTTT
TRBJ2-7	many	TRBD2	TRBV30	CAWSIAAGVAEQYF	TGTGCCTGGAGTATCGCGGCGGGAGTTGCCGAGCAGTACTTC
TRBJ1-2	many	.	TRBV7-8	CASSSGRLANYDYTF	TGTGCCAGCAGCTCCGGACGATTAGCTAACTATGACTACACCTTC
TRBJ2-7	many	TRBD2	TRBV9	CASSVGLAESYEQYF	TGTGCCAGCAGCGTAGGGCTAGCGGAGTCCTACGAGCAGTACTTC
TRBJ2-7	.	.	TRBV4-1	CASSQVSGADAEQYF	TGCGCCAGCAGCCAAGTTTCGGGAGCGGACGCCGAGCAGTACTTC
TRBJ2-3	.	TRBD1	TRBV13	CASSLGTGADTQYF	TGTGCCAGCAGCCTAGGGACAGGGGCAGATACGCAGTATTTT
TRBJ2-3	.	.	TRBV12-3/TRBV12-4	CASSLATYTDTQYF	TGTGCCAGCAGCCTAGCGACCTACACAGATACGCAGTATTTT
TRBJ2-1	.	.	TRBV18	CASSHNSDSLSSYNEQFF	TGTGCCAGCTCACATAATTCCGACAGTTTAAGCTCCTACAATGAGCAGTTCTTC
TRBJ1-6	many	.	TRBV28	CASSSVFAGDPNNSPLHF	TGTGCCAGCAGTTCTGTCTTTGCCGGTGACCCGAATAATTCACCCCTCCACTTT
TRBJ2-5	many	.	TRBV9	CASSVERQPAETQYF	TGTGCCAGCAGCGTAGAGCGCCAGCCCGCGGAGACCCAGTACTTC
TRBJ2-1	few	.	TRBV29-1	CSVEAWGDSIYEQFF	TGCAGCGTTGAAGCATGGGGGGACTCTATCTATGAGCAGTTCTTC
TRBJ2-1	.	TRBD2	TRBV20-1	CSARGRLAEGFF	TGCAGTGCTAGGGGTAGACTAGCGGAGGGGTTCTTC
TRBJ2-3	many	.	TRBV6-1	CASSETRAATDTQYF	TGTGCCAGCAGTGAAACTAGGGCGGCAACAGATACGCAGTATTTT
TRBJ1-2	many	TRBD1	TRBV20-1	CSASSSTGGPVYGYTF	TGCAGTGCCAGCAGCTCGACAGGGGGCCCGGTCTATGGCTACACCTTC
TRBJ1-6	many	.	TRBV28	CASRGTGYSGSPLHF	TGTGCCAGCAGGGGAACAGGGTACTCTGGGTCACCCCTCCACTTT
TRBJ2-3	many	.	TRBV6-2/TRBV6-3	CASTTALSDTQYF	TGTGCCAGCACAACGGCCCTCTCAGATACGCAGTATTTT
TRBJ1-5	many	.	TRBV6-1	CASIREASNQPQHF	TGTGCCAGCATCAGGGAGGCCAGCAATCAGCCCCAGCATTTT
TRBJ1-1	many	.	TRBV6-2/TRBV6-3	CASNAPGTPAFF	TGTGCCAGCAACGCACCCGGGACACCGGCTTTCTTT
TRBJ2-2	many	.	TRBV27	CASRAVGGTGELFF	TGTGCCAGCAGGGCGGTAGGAGGGACCGGGGAGCTGTTTTTT
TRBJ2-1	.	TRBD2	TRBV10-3	CAISESSGIEQFF	TGTGCCATCAGTGAGAGTAGCGGGATTGAGCAGTTCTTC
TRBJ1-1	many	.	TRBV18	CASSSQDSSNTEAFF	TGTGCCAGCTCAAGCCAGGACTCCTCGAACACTGAAGCTTTCTTT
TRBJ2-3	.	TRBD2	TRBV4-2	CASSQPSKKLTLADTDTQYF	TGTGCCAGCAGCCAACCGAGTAAGAAATTGACGCTAGCGGACACAGATACGCAGTATTTT
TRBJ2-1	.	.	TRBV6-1	CASSPTGLGNEQFF	TGTGCCAGCAGCCCTACGGGTCTAGGCAATGAGCAGTTCTTC
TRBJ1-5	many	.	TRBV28	CASSYLMGRRGNQPQHF	TGTGCCAGCAGTTATCTTATGGGGCGACGGGGCAATCAGCCCCAGCATTTT
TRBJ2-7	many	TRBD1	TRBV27	CASSSPDRAKEQYF	TGTGCCAGCAGTTCTCCGGACAGGGCCAAGGAGCAGTACTTC
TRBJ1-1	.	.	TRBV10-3	CAISESGVSGTEAFF	TGTGCCATCAGTGAGTCGGGGGTTTCGGGCACTGAAGCTTTCTTT
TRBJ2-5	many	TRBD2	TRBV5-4	CASSLARTSGRTSQETQYF	TGTGCCAGCAGCTTGGCCAGGACTAGCGGGAGAACCAGCCAAGAGACCCAGTACTTC
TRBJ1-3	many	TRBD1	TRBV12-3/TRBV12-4	CASSFPGTGSSGNTIYF	TGTGCCAGCAGTTTCCCCGGGACAGGGAGCTCTGGAAACACCATATATTTT
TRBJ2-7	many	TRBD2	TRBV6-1	CASSPQGGLAFYEQYF	TGTGCCAGCTCCCCCCAGGGGGGACTAGCATTCTACGAGCAGTACTTC
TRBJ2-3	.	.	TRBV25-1	CASSDSTGVLSTDTQYF	TGTGCCAGCAGTGATTCTACAGGAGTCCTTAGCACAGATACGCAGTATTTT
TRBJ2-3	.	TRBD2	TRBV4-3	CASSQDWLAVPTDTQYF	TGCGCCAGCAGCCAAGATTGGCTAGCGGTACCCACAGATACGCAGTATTTT
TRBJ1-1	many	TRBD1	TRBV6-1	CASSLEDRGDTEAFF	TGTGCCAGCAGTTTAGAGGACAGGGGTGACACTGAAGCTTTCTTT
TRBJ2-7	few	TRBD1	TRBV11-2	CASSLDLGTGAREQYF	TGTGCCAGCAGCTTAGATCTGGGGACAGGGGCCCGCGAGCAGTACTTC